The clone carrying this TCR beta chain appeared a few times. The CDR3 spans 17 residues. The V gene's germline CDR1 is SGHAT and CDR2 FQNNGV. Trimming shortened V by 0 bases and J by 5 bases, and 20 bases separated the two germline ends. Method: immunoSEQ multiplex PCR; TCRdb's copy keeps in-frame clones and lacks some. The sample consists of about 94,000 clones, about four fifths of them appearing once. This sample was taken from a study of blood T cell repertoires in COVID-19. Turning to the study itself: Nucleic acid was either cDNA or gDNA, and it came from T cells, B-cell-depleted T cells, or PBMCs.

The genes are TRBV11-2 and TRBJ2-7, with D possibly being TRBD2 (6 bases). This TCR came from a human donor in a cohort sampled during active COVID-19. The sample taken for sequencing was peripheral blood. The DNA of the CDR3 is TGTGCCAGCAGCTTAGATTGGTCTAGCGAGTTTGAGGACGAGCAGTACTTC. As protein: CASSLDWSSEFEDEQYF.